These T cell receptor beta chains were read from a single sample in a study of blood T cell repertoires in COVID-19. Sequenced by immunoSEQ multiplex PCR; TCRdb stores in-frame clones only, minus some. The repertoire holds some 340,000 clones, about 85% seen once, with 3% to 4% in the top ten. The sample taken for sequencing was peripheral blood. These receptor sequences come from a woman aged 18-29 years with acute or convalescent COVID-19. The CDR3 runs from the conserved cysteine through the conserved F or W. The D gene is left open where the match is weak. Part of the rows lack a size; the others show once, few, many or a class for expanded clones.

clone_size,d_call,j_call,v_call,cdr3_aa,cdr3_nt
NA,TRBD1,TRBJ2-5,TRBV29-1,CSTSSGGGETQYF,TGCAGCACGAGCTCAGGGGGCGGCGAGACCCAGTACTTC
NA,NA,TRBJ2-7,TRBV29-1,CSVGPGTYEQYF,TGCAGCGTTGGCCCAGGTACCTACGAGCAGTACTTC
once,TRBD2,TRBJ2-2,TRBV9,CASSVSGSTSGELFF,TGTGCCAGCAGCGTTAGCGGGAGTACTAGCGGGGAGCTGTTTTTT
NA,NA,TRBJ1-4,TRBV25-1,CASSDRRDATNEKLFF,TGTGCCAGCAGTGATCGGCGGGACGCAACTAATGAAAAACTGTTTTTT
NA,TRBD1,TRBJ2-7,TRBV6-1,CASSEGGQTVYEQYF,TGTGCCAGCAGTGAAGGGGGACAGACAGTCTACGAGCAGTACTTC
once,NA,TRBJ1-1,TRBV30,CAWSRGGEGKAFF,TGTGCCTGGAGTAGGGGCGGGGAGGGGAAAGCTTTCTTT
NA,NA,TRBJ1-3,TRBV6-5,CASRQRGSGNTIYF,TGTGCCAGCAGACAACGGGGCTCTGGAAACACCATATATTTT
NA,TRBD2,TRBJ2-1,TRBV7-9,CASSSPGLALNEQFF,TGTGCCAGCAGCTCGCCGGGACTAGCGCTTAATGAGCAGTTCTTC
NA,TRBD1,TRBJ1-1,TRBV19,CASTASGTGNTEAFF,TGTGCCAGTACCGCCTCCGGGACAGGGAACACTGAAGCTTTCTTT
NA,NA,TRBJ1-1,TRBV12-3/TRBV12-4,CASSLPGAAFF,TGTGCCAGCAGCCTACCAGGGGCGGCTTTCTTT
once,NA,TRBJ1-5,TRBV19,CASSMGQISNQPQHF,TGTGCCAGTAGTATGGGCCAAATTAGCAATCAGCCCCAGCATTTT
NA,NA,TRBJ1-2,TRBV5-4,CASSLGQGIGYGYTF,TGTGCCAGCAGCTTGGGGCAGGGTATCGGCTATGGCTACACCTTC
NA,NA,TRBJ2-1,TRBV28,CASSSPFRNEQFF,TGTGCCAGCAGTTCTCCCTTCCGGAATGAGCAGTTCTTC
many,TRBD1,TRBJ2-1,TRBV10-3,CAIRTGTGAYNEQFF,TGTGCCATCAGGACCGGGACAGGGGCCTACAATGAGCAGTTCTTC
NA,NA,TRBJ2-7,TRBV5-1,CASSLSFGRGNEQYF,TGCGCCAGCAGCTTGAGCTTCGGCAGGGGTAACGAGCAGTACTTC
NA,NA,TRBJ1-5,TRBV28,CASSPPQGYQPQHF,TGTGCCAGCAGTCCCCCCCAGGGGTATCAGCCCCAGCATTTT
NA,TRBD1,TRBJ1-1,TRBV6-6,CASSYGQGAAAEAFF,TGTGCCAGCAGTTACGGGCAGGGGGCTGCGGCTGAAGCTTTCTTT
NA,TRBD2,TRBJ2-1,TRBV7-8,CASSRPGGGGHNEQFF,TGTGCCAGCAGCCGACCTGGTGGGGGGGGTCACAATGAGCAGTTCTTC
NA,NA,TRBJ2-7,TRBV30,CASSGDNYEQYF,TGTGCCTCCAGCGGGGACAACTACGAGCAGTACTTC
NA,TRBD1,TRBJ2-7,TRBV14,CASSLGQATYEQYF,TGTGCCAGCAGCCTAGGACAGGCGACCTACGAGCAGTACTTC
NA,NA,TRBJ1-1,TRBV19,CASSIVGLNTEAFF,TGTGCCAGTAGTATTGTCGGTTTGAACACTGAAGCTTTCTTT
NA,TRBD2,TRBJ2-7,TRBV27,CASSYRGTSSYEQYF,TGTGCCAGCAGTTACCGTGGGACTAGCAGCTACGAGCAGTACTTC
NA,NA,TRBJ1-6,TRBV5-1,CASSLAGQGGSPLHF,TGCGCCAGCAGCTTGGCAGGGCAGGGTGGTTCACCCCTCCACTTT
NA,TRBD1,TRBJ1-2,TRBV2,CASSGRTGNYGYTF,TGTGCCAGCAGTGGCCGGACAGGGAACTATGGCTACACCTTC
NA,NA,TRBJ1-1,TRBV2,CASTEQGDTEAFF,TGTGCCAGCACGGAACAGGGAGACACTGAAGCTTTCTTT
NA,NA,TRBJ1-2,TRBV24-1,CATSDFWANYGYTF,TGTGCCACCAGTGATTTCTGGGCGAACTATGGCTACACCTTC
NA,NA,TRBJ2-2,TRBV24-1,CATSRSANTGELFF,TGTGCCACCAGCCGGAGCGCGAACACCGGGGAGCTGTTTTTT
NA,TRBD1,TRBJ1-2,TRBV7-9,CASSSTGAGYTF,TGTGCCAGCAGCTCGACAGGGGCCGGCTACACCTTC
NA,TRBD2,TRBJ2-3,TRBV18,CASSPATSGRGTDTQYF,TGTGCCAGCTCACCAGCGACTAGCGGGAGAGGCACAGATACGCAGTATTTT
NA,NA,TRBJ1-1,TRBV24-1,CATSPGGRFGAFF,TGTGCCACCAGCCCAGGCGGGCGTTTTGGAGCTTTCTTT
NA,TRBD1,TRBJ2-1,TRBV2,CASSPLGTGGDEQFF,TGTGCCAGCAGTCCCCTCGGGACAGGGGGCGATGAGCAGTTCTTC
NA,NA,TRBJ1-1,TRBV19,CASSELQGGTTEAFF,TGTGCCAGTAGTGAACTACAGGGAGGGACCACTGAAGCTTTCTTT
NA,TRBD2,TRBJ2-1,TRBV28,CASRNLAGPDNEQFF,TGTGCCAGCCGCAATCTAGCGGGCCCCGACAATGAGCAGTTCTTC
NA,TRBD1,TRBJ1-1,TRBV2,CASTGQGVNTEAFF,TGTGCCAGCACCGGACAGGGAGTGAACACTGAAGCTTTCTTT
NA,TRBD2,TRBJ2-3,TRBV7-9,CASSPGLAGVSTDTQYF,TGTGCCAGCAGCCCAGGACTAGCGGGGGTTAGCACAGATACGCAGTATTTT
NA,NA,TRBJ2-2,TRBV6-6,CASRPTSGHLTGELFF,TGTGCCAGCAGACCTACGTCGGGACACCTTACCGGGGAGCTGTTTTTT